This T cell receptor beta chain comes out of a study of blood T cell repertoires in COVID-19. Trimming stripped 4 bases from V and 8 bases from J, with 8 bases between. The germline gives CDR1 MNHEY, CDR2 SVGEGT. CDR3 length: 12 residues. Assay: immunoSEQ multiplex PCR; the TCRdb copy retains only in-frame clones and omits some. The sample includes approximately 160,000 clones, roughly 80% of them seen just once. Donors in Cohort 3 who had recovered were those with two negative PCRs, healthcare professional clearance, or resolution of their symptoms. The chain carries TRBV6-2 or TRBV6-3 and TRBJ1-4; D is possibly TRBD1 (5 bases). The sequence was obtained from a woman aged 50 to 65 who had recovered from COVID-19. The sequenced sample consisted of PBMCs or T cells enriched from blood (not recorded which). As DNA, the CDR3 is TGTGCCAGCAGTTGGTCAGGGGAAAAACTGTTTTTT. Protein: CASSWSGEKLFF.